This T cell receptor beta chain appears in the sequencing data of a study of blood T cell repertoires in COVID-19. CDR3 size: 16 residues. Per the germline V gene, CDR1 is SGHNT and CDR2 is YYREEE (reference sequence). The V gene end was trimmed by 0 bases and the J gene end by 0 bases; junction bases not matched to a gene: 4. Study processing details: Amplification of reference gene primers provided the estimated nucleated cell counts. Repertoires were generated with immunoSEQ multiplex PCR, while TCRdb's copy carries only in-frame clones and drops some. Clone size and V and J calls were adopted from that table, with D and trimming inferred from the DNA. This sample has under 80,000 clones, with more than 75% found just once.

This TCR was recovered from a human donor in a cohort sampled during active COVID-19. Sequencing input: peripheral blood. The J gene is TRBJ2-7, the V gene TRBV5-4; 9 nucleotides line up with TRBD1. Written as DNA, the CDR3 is TGTGCCAGCAGCTTGGCCGGGACAGGGAGCTCCTACGAGCAGTACTTC. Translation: CASSLAGTGSSYEQYF.